This TCR beta chain was captured in a study of blood T cells in healthy people across ages (dated by TCRdb to between 2014 and 2017). Describing the broader study: In model experiments, template switching captured roughly one uniquely barcoded TCR beta cDNA molecule for every two T cells. To track age-related changes in TCR beta repertoire diversity, the study relied on deep sequencing normalized with unique cDNA molecular identifiers. Four age groups were formed from the donors: young (average approximately 16 years), middle-aged (roughly 38), aged (roughly 56) and long-lived (82). To avoid experimental bias, donors of different ages were randomly spread across the sequencing lanes. Two additional independent replicas of 1 million unique cDNA reads from the same blood draw were analyzed for two donors (one aged 18 to 30 and one aged 80 or older).

Concerning this clonotype: Which antigen it targets is not known. Base qualities were left out, and no much larger clone turns up one base away.

V gives up 0 bases and J gives up 6 bases, and the segment between their germline ends measures 18 bases. For CDR1 and CDR2, the germline V gene lists SGHDT and YYEEEE. The CDR3 holds 16 amino acids from the cysteine to the phenylalanine. The kept DNA is CDR3 alone, 48 bases in frame from the first base. The investigation overall reported the following: Estimates of total diversity based on one million sequenced T cells were considered lower bounds and underestimates. There was a strong correlation between observed TCR beta diversity and the percentage of naive T cells measured by flow cytometry. Because profiling used bulk unsorted PBMCs, naive and antigen-experienced compartments could not be compared conclusively. As age increased, observed TCR beta diversity per million T cells dropped in a roughly linear way, and a significant reduction was already evident by age 40. Because donor CMV infection status was unknown, age-related changes in expanded clonotypes were potentially confounded. Compared with the aged group, more naive CD4+ T cells, fewer expanded clones and increased TCR diversity were shown by the long-lived group, suggesting age selection.

The library relied on 5' RACE. The sample was run on an Illumina HiSeq 2500. A second 7 to 11 cycle PCR used a sample-barcoded 5' primer and a J-beta primer mix. Each TCR beta cDNA molecule received a unique molecular identifier from a template-switch 5' adaptor carrying 12 random nucleotides. Each sample yielded at least 2.5 million CDR3-containing paired-end reads. First-strand cDNA was synthesized from all RNA with the Mint cDNA synthesis kit, primed by a TRBC-specific oligonucleotide. Following uracil-DNA glycosylase treatment, a first 18-cycle PCR with universal primers M1SS and BC2_uni_R was performed on all cDNA. As for the original processing: For normalization, 1 million high-quality reads were randomly selected from each sample, with every read carrying a distinct molecular identifier. Instead of being binned into consensus sequences, reads that shared molecular identifiers were thrown out. CDR3 identification, clonotype clustering and error correction used MiTCR with a Q25 quality threshold and the strictest error-elimination algorithm. A nonparametric unseen species model using Euler transformation provided a lower-bound estimate of total TCR beta diversity. The public reads were quality trimmed at Q25 with fastp and then assembled into clones with MiXCR by TCRdb, keeping productive beta chains. Each entry merges the rows of one CDR3 protein and shows their most common DNA and genes. The V and J calls reflect TCRdb's pipeline rather than the authors' work. Within this sample are about 650,000 distinct CDR3 sequences, with around 32% of them counted one time only. The ten largest make up 15% of the sample.

Systemically healthy Caucasian individuals from Russia, about 38 in total and aged about 6 to 95 years, were included as donors. Around 10 milliliters of peripheral blood were collected from each donor into EDTA-treated Vacutainer tubes. Ficoll-Paque density-gradient centrifugation was used to isolate PBMCs, with at least 6 million per sample. Total RNA, at least 6 micrograms per sample, was extracted from PBMCs with Trizol reagent. For every donor, flow cytometry on a PBMC aliquot measured the percentage of naive CD45RAhigh/CD27high T cells. The sequencing input was blood. The receptor chain draws on TRBV5-6 and TRBJ1-1, with TRBD1 as a weak D call on 5 bases. The source is a woman of 80 years or more in good health. Donor details come from another sample of the same person, matched by shared clones. The DNA reads TGTGCCAGCAGCTTGGCCGCGGCAGGGAATATTGCTGAAGCTTTCTTT. The encoded protein is CASSLAAAGNIAEAFF.